This T cell receptor (beta chain) was sequenced in a study of Ad26.COV2.S vaccination and SARS-CoV-2 variants. In the study overall: Trial arm assignment for the donor was COV1001 Ad26.COV2.S.

J gave up 5 bases and V 5 bases, and 6 bases lay outside the gene matches. This CDR3 contains 14 residues. CDR1 is SNHLY and CDR2 is FYNNEI in the germline V gene. Treatment specified: roughly 20 received Ad26.COV2.S at low or high dose, single or two shots; about five received placebo; per-sample allocation not given. Each sample was drawn 63 days after the first injection (of vaccine or placebo). Sequenced by immunoSEQ multiplex PCR; TCRdb stores in-frame clones only, minus some. Here the sample spans some 460,000 clones, 89% being singletons. The gene calls are TRBV2 and TRBJ2-5; 9 bases fit TRBD2. The origin of this receptor is a person aged 18-65 years who received the Ad26.COV2.S COVID-19 vaccine or a placebo. The sequencing here drew on peripheral blood, taken in a trial of Ad26.COV2.S vaccine versus placebo. The CDR3: CASSRLAEWETQYF. DNA for the CDR3: TGTGCCAGCAGTCGACTAGCGGAATGGGAGACCCAGTACTTC.